This TCR beta chain is drawn from a study of T-cell memory formation after mild COVID-19. Each CDR3 protein is one row after TCRdb ran MiXCR on the 5' RACE reads. The sample contains 150,000 to 200,000 distinct CDR3 sequences, 16% of which appear only once. Germline CDR1 SGHNT, CDR2 YYREEE (reference sequence). Deletions cut 0 bases from V and 8 bases from J, with 12 bases between. The CDR3 extends over 14 amino acids. The origin of this receptor is an adult woman who had mild COVID-19 (a few samples of this study predate the infection). Cell type and time point are not known. Sequenced sample: PBMCs or a T cell subset sorted from them (not recorded which). The chain joins TRBV5-4 to TRBJ2-1, with D possibly TRBD2 on 6 matching bases. The CDR3 loop reads CASSLGESGDEQFF. In DNA, the CDR3 is TGTGCCAGCAGCTTGGGGGAATCGGGGGATGAGCAGTTCTTC.